The TCR beta chain under discussion was sequenced for a study of CD8 T cells in ankylosing spondylitis. The TCR beta libraries were generated through quantitative 5'-RACE incorporating molecular barcodes. TCRdb reanalysed the 5' RACE reads using MiXCR and keeps one entry per CDR3 protein. Here the sample spans 700,000 or so distinct CDR3 sequences, 19% being singletons. Findings of the study overall: Matched synovial fluid from ankylosing spondylitis patients was reported to be enriched for disease-linked clones. Some motif variants were previously reported in reactive arthritis synovial fluid and blood. Ankylosing spondylitis blood appeared to be characterized by a TCR beta motif of 7 to 9 highly homologous variants.

On this clonotype itself: Its antigen is still unknown.

Unmatched junction bases numbered 4, after V lost 1 base and J lost 6 bases. The germline gives CDR1 LNHNV, CDR2 YYDKDF (reference sequence). This CDR3 is 14 amino acids long. This TCR derives from a male donor with ankylosing spondylitis. The chain links TRBV15 to TRBJ2-3, with 7 bases lining up with TRBD2. The sequenced sample was blood, either unsorted or a sorted T cell fraction (not recorded which). Here the CDR3 DNA reads TGTGCCACCAGCAGAGGTTCCGGGGGGGATACGCAGTATTTT. Amino acid sequence: CATSRGSGGDTQYF.